This T cell receptor beta chain was captured by sequencing in a study of cytomegalovirus exposure and HLA in healthy donors. Study details: The same platform was used for the 110 or so validation repertoires and the roughly 680 first-cohort repertoires, a later analysis reported.

There are many counts of this clone. The antigen remains undetermined. The junction does not match germline at one end; this may be a read error. Study-wide points: Using the classifier, cytomegalovirus status was reportedly diagnosed with high specificity and sensitivity. A subsequent analysis found that TCR clusters from the first cohort also tended to co-occur in the 90 to 150 validation repertoires, with around 94% of cluster scores above 0. The study put 150 to 200 TCR beta chains on its list as cytomegalovirus-associated.

TCRdb keeps only in-frame clones here, not all; method: immunoSEQ multiplex PCR. The sample contains roughly 150,000 clones, about nine tenths of which appear only once. CDR3 length equals 14 residues. V is TRBV5-3 and J is TRBJ1-2; D is unclear. TRBV5-3 is reported as an ORF; its role is uncertain. The TCR was taken from a woman between 18 and 30 years old in good health and CMV-seropositive. The sequencing sample was made of PBMCs. DNA for the CDR3: TGTGCCAGCAGCTTGTCGGGTTCCAACTATGGCTACACCTTC. This encodes CASSLSGSNYGYTF.